This is a list of T cell receptor beta chains from one sample in a study of T cells after posttransplantation cyclophosphamide. This table comes from immunoSEQ multiplex PCR, and its TCRdb copy is limited to in-frame clones, with some not included. The sample contains some 46,000 clones, none of them singletons. Sequences were obtained from PBMCs. These receptors were taken from a man in his forties or fifties in good health, CMV-negative, and a related stem cell transplant donor. Both conserved end residues are part of each CDR3. The order of the fields is J gene, V gene, clone size, D gene, CDR3 protein, CDR3 DNA. D genes are given only for firm matches. A row's size may be missing; if present it is once, few, many or a size class.

J: TRBJ2-2
V: TRBV5-6
size: many
D: -
CDR3: CASSWSGQNTGELFF
DNA: TGTGCCAGCAGCTGGTCGGGACAGAACACCGGGGAGCTGTTTTTT

J: TRBJ2-1
V: TRBV4-1
size: -
D: TRBD2
CDR3: CASSPVRGGVDEQFF
DNA: TGCGCCAGCAGCCCTGTTCGCGGGGGGGTGGACGAGCAGTTCTTC

J: TRBJ2-1
V: TRBV9
size: many
D: -
CDR3: CASSVKREAVSSYNEQFF
DNA: TGTGCCAGCAGCGTAAAAAGGGAAGCGGTGAGCTCCTACAATGAGCAGTTCTTC

J: TRBJ1-2
V: TRBV7-2
size: -
D: TRBD1
CDR3: CASSARGQGPLGYTF
DNA: TGTGCCAGCAGCGCCCGCGGACAGGGACCTCTTGGCTACACCTTC

J: TRBJ2-1
V: TRBV6-6
size: many
D: TRBD1
CDR3: CASNGQGAKNEQFF
DNA: TGTGCCAGCAACGGGCAGGGGGCTAAAAATGAGCAGTTCTTC

J: TRBJ2-1
V: TRBV25-1
size: -
D: -
CDR3: CASSEDAGQLNEQFF
DNA: TGTGCCAGCAGTGAAGACGCGGGTCAACTCAATGAGCAGTTCTTC

J: TRBJ1-5
V: TRBV7-9
size: many
D: -
CDR3: CASSLALEQPQHF
DNA: TGTGCCAGCAGCTTAGCCTTAGAGCAGCCCCAGCATTTT

J: TRBJ2-5
V: TRBV7-2
size: many
D: -
CDR3: CASSLAGLETQYF
DNA: TGTGCCAGCAGCTTAGCCGGGTTGGAGACCCAGTACTTC

J: TRBJ2-2
V: TRBV9
size: many
D: TRBD2
CDR3: CASSRTSDAIGELFF
DNA: TGTGCCAGCAGCCGGACTAGTGACGCCATCGGGGAGCTGTTTTTT

J: TRBJ2-3
V: TRBV18
size: few
D: -
CDR3: CASSPIVTSTDTQYF
DNA: TGTGCCAGCTCACCAATAGTCACCAGCACAGATACGCAGTATTTT

J: TRBJ2-3
V: TRBV29-1
size: many
D: -
CDR3: CSVDPLSTDTQYF
DNA: TGCAGCGTTGACCCTCTTAGCACAGATACGCAGTATTTT

J: TRBJ2-1
V: TRBV28
size: -
D: TRBD2
CDR3: CASSFPIAGVGYNEQFF
DNA: TGTGCCAGCAGTTTCCCGATAGCGGGAGTGGGGTACAATGAGCAGTTCTTC

J: TRBJ2-1
V: TRBV19
size: many
D: TRBD2
CDR3: CASSTRTSGSDEQFF
DNA: TGTGCCAGTAGTACCCGGACTAGCGGGAGCGATGAGCAGTTCTTC

J: TRBJ2-1
V: TRBV7-2
size: few
D: -
CDR3: CASSLALAENNEQFF
DNA: TGTGCCAGCAGCTTAGCTTTAGCGGAGAACAATGAGCAGTTCTTC

J: TRBJ1-1
V: TRBV18
size: many
D: -
CDR3: CASSRAGEGNTEAFF
DNA: TGTGCCAGCTCACGGGCTGGGGAGGGGAACACTGAAGCTTTCTTT

J: TRBJ2-2
V: TRBV9
size: few
D: -
CDR3: CASSVDLGGRVTGELFF
DNA: TGTGCCAGCAGCGTAGATCTAGGGGGTAGGGTCACCGGGGAGCTGTTTTTT

J: TRBJ1-6
V: TRBV5-4
size: few
D: -
CDR3: CASSLDSTNSPLHF
DNA: TGTGCCAGCAGCCTAGACAGCACCAATTCACCCCTCCACTTT

J: TRBJ2-7
V: TRBV5-1
size: many
D: TRBD1
CDR3: CASSFLTGGYEQYF
DNA: TGCGCCAGCAGCTTCCTGACAGGGGGCTACGAGCAGTACTTC

J: TRBJ2-1
V: TRBV13
size: many
D: -
CDR3: CASSPRTAYNEQFF
DNA: TGTGCCAGCAGCCCTAGGACAGCCTACAATGAGCAGTTCTTC

J: TRBJ1-4
V: TRBV5-1
size: many
D: -
CDR3: CASSFGPRGANEKLFF
DNA: TGCGCCAGCAGCTTCGGACCGCGGGGGGCTAATGAAAAACTGTTTTTT

J: TRBJ1-2
V: TRBV5-6
size: -
D: -
CDR3: CASSLVDRSLLAYTF
DNA: TGTGCCAGCAGCTTGGTGGACAGAAGCCTCCTCGCCTACACCTTC

J: TRBJ2-1
V: TRBV30
size: few
D: TRBD2
CDR3: CAWAGLAYNEQFF
DNA: TGTGCCTGGGCCGGACTAGCGTACAATGAGCAGTTCTTC

J: TRBJ1-2
V: TRBV7-2
size: few
D: -
CDR3: CASSLAFSYGYTF
DNA: TGTGCCAGCAGCTTAGCTTTCAGCTATGGCTACACCTTC

J: TRBJ1-1
V: TRBV5-1
size: many
D: TRBD1
CDR3: CASSYRPGGMNTEAFF
DNA: TGCGCCAGCAGCTATAGACCAGGGGGCATGAACACTGAAGCTTTCTTT

J: TRBJ2-2
V: TRBV14
size: few
D: TRBD2
CDR3: CASSLILAGDTGELFF
DNA: TGTGCCAGCAGCCTAATTTTAGCGGGAGACACCGGGGAGCTGTTTTTT

J: TRBJ1-5
V: TRBV30
size: many
D: -
CDR3: CAWSTAGGNQPQHF
DNA: TGTGCCTGGAGTACGGCAGGTGGGAATCAGCCCCAGCATTTT

J: TRBJ2-3
V: TRBV25-1
size: few
D: TRBD2
CDR3: CASTLAGGTDTQYF
DNA: TGTGCCAGCACACTAGCGGGGGGCACAGATACGCAGTATTTT

J: TRBJ1-1
V: TRBV6-5
size: many
D: TRBD1
CDR3: CASSTRTGYTEAFF
DNA: TGTGCCAGCAGCACTCGGACAGGTTACACTGAAGCTTTCTTT

J: TRBJ2-2
V: TRBV27
size: few
D: TRBD2
CDR3: CASSLFGLAGNTGELFF
DNA: TGTGCCAGCAGTTTATTTGGTCTAGCGGGGAACACCGGGGAGCTGTTTTTT

J: TRBJ1-1
V: TRBV5-1
size: many
D: -
CDR3: CASSLGSSEAFF
DNA: TGCGCCAGCAGCTTGGGGAGCAGTGAAGCTTTCTTT

J: TRBJ2-3
V: TRBV5-6
size: many
D: TRBD1
CDR3: CASSTGTGGSDTQYF
DNA: TGTGCCAGCAGCACCGGGACAGGGGGCTCTGATACGCAGTATTTT

J: TRBJ2-3
V: TRBV10-3
size: many
D: TRBD2
CDR3: CAIREGLAGSDTQYF
DNA: TGTGCCATCAGGGAGGGACTAGCGGGGTCAGATACGCAGTATTTT

J: TRBJ2-7
V: TRBV4-2
size: few
D: -
CDR3: CASSQARREAHYEQYF
DNA: TGTGCCAGCAGCCAAGCCCGGAGGGAGGCACACTACGAGCAGTACTTC

J: TRBJ2-6
V: TRBV2
size: many
D: TRBD1
CDR3: CASSPGTGPGANVLTF
DNA: TGTGCCAGCAGTCCCGGGACAGGGCCCGGGGCCAACGTCCTGACTTTC

J: TRBJ2-5
V: TRBV4-3
size: few
D: TRBD1
CDR3: CASSQDGGTGEETQYF
DNA: TGCGCCAGCAGCCAAGATGGGGGGACAGGGGAAGAGACCCAGTACTTC

J: TRBJ1-1
V: TRBV7-6
size: many
D: -
CDR3: CASSLGGDTEAFF
DNA: TGTGCCAGCAGCTTGGGAGGTGACACTGAAGCTTTCTTT

J: TRBJ1-5
V: TRBV19
size: many
D: TRBD1
CDR3: CASSIAPGTVNQPQHF
DNA: TGTGCCAGTAGTATTGCCCCCGGGACAGTCAATCAGCCCCAGCATTTT

J: TRBJ2-5
V: TRBV11-1
size: many
D: -
CDR3: CASSLRTIETQYF
DNA: TGTGCCAGCAGCTTACGGACAATAGAGACCCAGTACTTC

J: TRBJ1-2
V: TRBV7-8
size: many
D: TRBD1
CDR3: CASSLALTGEANYGYTF
DNA: TGTGCCAGCAGCTTAGCACTCACAGGGGAGGCTAACTATGGCTACACCTTC

J: TRBJ1-5
V: TRBV6-5
size: many
D: -
CDR3: CASSYSNVGNQPQHF
DNA: TGTGCCAGCAGTTACTCGAACGTCGGGAATCAGCCCCAGCATTTT

J: TRBJ1-1
V: TRBV29-1
size: many
D: -
CDR3: CSVVQGRNTEAFF
DNA: TGCAGCGTTGTTCAGGGTAGAAACACTGAAGCTTTCTTT

J: TRBJ2-3
V: TRBV11-3
size: few
D: TRBD2
CDR3: CASSFPSGTSTDTQYF
DNA: TGTGCCAGCAGCTTCCCCAGCGGGACTAGCACAGATACGCAGTATTTT

J: TRBJ1-4
V: TRBV27
size: many
D: TRBD1
CDR3: CASTLSGTGAEKLFF
DNA: TGTGCCAGCACCTTATCAGGGACAGGGGCCGAAAAACTGTTTTTT

J: TRBJ2-7
V: TRBV10-3
size: many
D: TRBD2
CDR3: CAISEQELAGAQTSYEQYF
DNA: TGTGCCATCAGTGAGCAGGAGCTAGCGGGGGCTCAAACCTCCTACGAGCAGTACTTC

J: TRBJ2-1
V: TRBV27
size: many
D: TRBD2
CDR3: CASSLGTTVGNEQFF
DNA: TGTGCCAGCAGTTTAGGGACTACCGTCGGGAATGAGCAGTTCTTC

J: TRBJ2-5
V: TRBV6-1
size: -
D: -
CDR3: CASSGQGGQETQYF
DNA: TGTGCCAGCAGTGGGCAGGGTGGCCAAGAGACCCAGTACTTC

J: TRBJ1-2
V: TRBV29-1
size: few
D: TRBD1
CDR3: CSVYDRAAYGYTF
DNA: TGCAGCGTCTACGACAGGGCGGCCTATGGCTACACCTTC